Presented here are 2 T cell receptor beta chains from one specimen sequenced in a study of blood T cell repertoires in COVID-19. Some clones are missing from TCRdb's copy, which holds only in-frame ones; the method was immunoSEQ multiplex PCR. The table includes around 200,000 clones, roughly 80% detected once. Sequences were obtained from peripheral blood. The receptor set was obtained from a human donor in a cohort sampled during active COVID-19.

The rearrangement uses TRBV4-3 and TRBJ1-3; D might be TRBD1 (6 bases). The CDR3 consists of 17 residues. Trimming shortened V by 3 bases and J by 0 bases, and 15 bases separated the two germline ends. The germline V gene has CDR1 LGHNA and CDR2 YSLEER. CDR3 bases: TGCGCCAGCAGCCATAATCCGGGACAAAGCTCTGGAAACACCATATATTTT. Protein sequence: CASSHNPGQSSGNTIYF.

This clone was recorded a few times. CDR3 coding DNA: TGTGCCAGTAGTATAATAGCGGGGGATACGCAGTATTTT. Protein product: CASSIIAGDTQYF. This chain uses TRBV19 with TRBJ2-3, with 8 bases identical to TRBD2. There are 13 residues in the CDR3. Germline assignment: CDR1 LNHDA and CDR2 SQIVND (reference sequence). Trimming took 2 bases from V and 6 from J; bases not matched to a gene: 1.